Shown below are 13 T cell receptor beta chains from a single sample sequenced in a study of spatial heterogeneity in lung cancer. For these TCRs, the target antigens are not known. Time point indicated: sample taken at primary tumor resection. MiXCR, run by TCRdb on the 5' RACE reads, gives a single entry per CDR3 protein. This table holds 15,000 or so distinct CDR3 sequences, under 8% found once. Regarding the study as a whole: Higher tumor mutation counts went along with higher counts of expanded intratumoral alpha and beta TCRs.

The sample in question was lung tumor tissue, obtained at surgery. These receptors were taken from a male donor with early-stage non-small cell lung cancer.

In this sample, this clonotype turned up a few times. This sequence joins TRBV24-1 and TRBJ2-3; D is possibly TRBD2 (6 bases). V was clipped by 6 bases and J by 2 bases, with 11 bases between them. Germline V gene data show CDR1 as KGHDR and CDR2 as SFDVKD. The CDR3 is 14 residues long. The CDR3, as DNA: TGTGCCACCAGTAGGGGCGGGACCACAGATACGCAGTATTTT. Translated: CATSRGGTTDTQYF.

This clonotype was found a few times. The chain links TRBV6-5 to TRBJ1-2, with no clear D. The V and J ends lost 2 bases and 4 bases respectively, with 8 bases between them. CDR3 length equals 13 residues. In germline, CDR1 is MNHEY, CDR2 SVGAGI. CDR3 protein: CASSYGILYGYTF. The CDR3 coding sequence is TGTGCCAGCAGTTACGGAATCCTCTATGGCTACACCTTC.

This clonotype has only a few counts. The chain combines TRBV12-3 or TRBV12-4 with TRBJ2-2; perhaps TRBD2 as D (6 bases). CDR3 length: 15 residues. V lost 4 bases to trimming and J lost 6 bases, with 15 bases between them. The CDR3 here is CASSSRGTFPGELFF. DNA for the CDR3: TGTGCCAGCAGTTCCCGAGGGACTTTTCCCGGGGAGCTGTTTTTT.

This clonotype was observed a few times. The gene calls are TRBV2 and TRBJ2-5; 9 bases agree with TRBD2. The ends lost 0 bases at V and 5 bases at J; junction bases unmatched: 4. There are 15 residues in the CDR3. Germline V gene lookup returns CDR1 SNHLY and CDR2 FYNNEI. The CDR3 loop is CASSEARLAGETQYF. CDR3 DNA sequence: TGTGCCAGCAGTGAAGCGCGGCTAGCGGGGGAGACCCAGTACTTC.

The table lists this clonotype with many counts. CDR3 protein: CASSSTAPLHGYTF. CDR3 bases: TGCGCCAGCAGCTCCACCGCACCCCTCCATGGCTACACCTTC. The chain joins TRBV5-1 to TRBJ1-2; no clear D. Germline V gene lookup returns CDR1 SGHRS and CDR2 YFSETQ. The germline V and J ends were trimmed by 3 bases and 6 bases, with 15 bases remaining between them. The CDR3 runs to 14 residues.

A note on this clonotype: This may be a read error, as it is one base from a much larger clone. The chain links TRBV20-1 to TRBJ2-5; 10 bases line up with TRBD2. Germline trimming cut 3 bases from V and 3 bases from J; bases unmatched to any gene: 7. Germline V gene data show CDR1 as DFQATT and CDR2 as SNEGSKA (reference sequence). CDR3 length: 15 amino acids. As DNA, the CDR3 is TGCAGTGCTAGTTTAGCGGGAGGTTGGGAAGAGACCCAGTACTTC. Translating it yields CSASLAGGWEETQYF.

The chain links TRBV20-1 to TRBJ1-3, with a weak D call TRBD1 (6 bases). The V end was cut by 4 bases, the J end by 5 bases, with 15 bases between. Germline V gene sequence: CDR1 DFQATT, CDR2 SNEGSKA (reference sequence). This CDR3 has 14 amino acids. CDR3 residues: CSATEGRGRNTIYF. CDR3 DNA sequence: TGCAGTGCTACGGAGGGAAGGGGGAGAAACACCATATATTTT.

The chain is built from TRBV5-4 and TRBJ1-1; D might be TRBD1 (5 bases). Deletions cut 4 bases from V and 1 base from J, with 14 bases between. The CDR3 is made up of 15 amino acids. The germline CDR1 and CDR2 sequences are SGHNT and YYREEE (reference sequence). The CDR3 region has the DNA TGTGCCAGCAGCCCGCGGGCAGGGTCGAACACTGAAGCTTTCTTT. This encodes CASSPRAGSNTEAFF.

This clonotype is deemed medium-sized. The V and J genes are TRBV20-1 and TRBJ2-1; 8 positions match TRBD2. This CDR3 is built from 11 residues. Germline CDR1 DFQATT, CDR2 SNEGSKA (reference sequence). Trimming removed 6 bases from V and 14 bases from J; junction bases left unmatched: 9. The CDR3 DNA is TGCAGTGCCGAGACCGGGACTAGGAAGTTCTTC. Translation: CSAETGTRKFF.

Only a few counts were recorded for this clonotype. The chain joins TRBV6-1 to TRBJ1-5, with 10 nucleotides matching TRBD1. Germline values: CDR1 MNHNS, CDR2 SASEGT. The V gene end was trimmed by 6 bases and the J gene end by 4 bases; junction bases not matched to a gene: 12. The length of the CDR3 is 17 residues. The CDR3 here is CASRRSGTGAPNQPQHF. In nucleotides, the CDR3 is TGTGCCAGCAGACGCTCCGGGACAGGGGCACCGAATCAGCCCCAGCATTTT.

CDR3 sequence: CASSLSAEGSGELFF. The DNA of the CDR3 is TGTGCCAGCAGTTTAAGTGCGGAGGGGTCCGGGGAGCTGTTTTTT. The genes are TRBV12-3 or TRBV12-4 and TRBJ2-2; the D gene is possibly TRBD2 (6 bases). With 2 bases removed from V and 6 bases from J, the gap between germline ends came to 13 bases. The CDR3 loop spans 15 amino acids.

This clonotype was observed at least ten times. CDR3 coding DNA: TGTGCCAGCAGCGTAGCTACGTCTAGCGGGGGGGCATCAGATACGCAGTATTTT. Protein: CASSVATSSGGASDTQYF. The V and J genes are TRBV9 and TRBJ2-3; 12 nucleotides agree with TRBD2. Germline V gives CDR1 SGDLS, CDR2 YYNGEE. J gave up 4 bases and V 0 bases, and 9 bases lay outside the gene matches. This CDR3 has 18 residues.

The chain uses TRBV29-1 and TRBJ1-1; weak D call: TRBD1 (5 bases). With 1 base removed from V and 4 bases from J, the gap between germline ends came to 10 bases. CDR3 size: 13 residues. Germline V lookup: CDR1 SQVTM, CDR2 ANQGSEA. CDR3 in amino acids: CSVEVAGGTEAFF. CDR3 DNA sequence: TGCAGCGTTGAAGTTGCCGGGGGCACTGAAGCTTTCTTT.